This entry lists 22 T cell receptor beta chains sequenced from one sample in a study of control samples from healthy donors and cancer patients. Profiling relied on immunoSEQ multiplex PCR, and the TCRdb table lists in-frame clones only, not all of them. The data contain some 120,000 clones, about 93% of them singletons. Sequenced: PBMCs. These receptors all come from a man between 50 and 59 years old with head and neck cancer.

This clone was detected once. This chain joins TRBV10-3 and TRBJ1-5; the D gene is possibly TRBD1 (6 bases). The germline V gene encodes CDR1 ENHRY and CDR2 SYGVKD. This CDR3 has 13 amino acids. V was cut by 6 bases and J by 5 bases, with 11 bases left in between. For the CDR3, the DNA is TGTGCCATCAGCACAGGGCAGTATCAGCCCCAGCATTTT. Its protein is CAISTGQYQPQHF.

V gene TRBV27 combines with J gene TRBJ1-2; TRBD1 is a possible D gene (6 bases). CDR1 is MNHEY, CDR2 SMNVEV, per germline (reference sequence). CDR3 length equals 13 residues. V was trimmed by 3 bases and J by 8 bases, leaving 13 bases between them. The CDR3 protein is CASSFSGAGGYTF. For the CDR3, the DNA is TGTGCCAGCAGTTTTTCGGGGGCGGGGGGCTACACCTTC.

CDR3 protein: CASSTPRGGSGGPAGELFF. CDR3 sequence (DNA): TGTGCCAGCAGCACCCCGAGGGGGGGAAGCGGGGGACCAGCCGGGGAGCTGTTTTTT. The chain carries TRBV7-9 and TRBJ2-2; TRBD2 agrees at 8 bases. Germline V gives CDR1 SEHNR, CDR2 FQNEAQ (reference sequence). There are 19 residues in the CDR3. Trimming removed 5 bases from V and 6 bases from J; junction bases left unmatched: 20.

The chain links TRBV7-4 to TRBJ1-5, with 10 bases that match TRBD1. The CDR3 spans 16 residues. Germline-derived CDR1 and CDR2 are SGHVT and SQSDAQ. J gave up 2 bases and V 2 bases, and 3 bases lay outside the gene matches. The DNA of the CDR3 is TGTGCCAGCAGCTTAATGACAGGGGGCTGCAATCAGCCCCAGCATTTT. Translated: CASSLMTGGCNQPQHF.

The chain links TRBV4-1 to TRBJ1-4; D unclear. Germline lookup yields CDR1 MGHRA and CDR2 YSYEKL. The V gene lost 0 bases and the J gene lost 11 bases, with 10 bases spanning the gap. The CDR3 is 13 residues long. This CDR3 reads CASSQDRVGKLFF. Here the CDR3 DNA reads TGCGCCAGCAGCCAAGACCGGGTTGGGAAACTGTTTTTT.

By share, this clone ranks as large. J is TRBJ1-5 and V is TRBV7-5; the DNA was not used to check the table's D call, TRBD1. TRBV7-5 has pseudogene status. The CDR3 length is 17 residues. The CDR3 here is CVRIFPAEQGHNQPQHF. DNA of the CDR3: TGTGTCAGAATCTTCCCCGCCGAACAGGGTCACAATCAGCCCCAGCATTTT.

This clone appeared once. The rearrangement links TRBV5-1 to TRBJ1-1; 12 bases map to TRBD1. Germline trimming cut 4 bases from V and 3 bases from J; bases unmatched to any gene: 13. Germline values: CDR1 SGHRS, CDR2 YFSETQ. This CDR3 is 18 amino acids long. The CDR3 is CASSPYTGQGARDTEAFF. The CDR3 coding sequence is TGCGCCAGCAGCCCTTACACGGGACAGGGGGCTAGGGACACTGAAGCTTTCTTT.

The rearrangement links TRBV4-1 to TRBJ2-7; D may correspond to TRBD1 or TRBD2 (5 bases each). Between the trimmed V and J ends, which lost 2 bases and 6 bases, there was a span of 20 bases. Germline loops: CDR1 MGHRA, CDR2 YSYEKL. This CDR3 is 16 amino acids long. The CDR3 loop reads CASSQSVTRGPAEQYF. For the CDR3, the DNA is TGCGCCAGCAGCCAATCAGTCACAAGGGGACCCGCCGAGCAGTACTTC.

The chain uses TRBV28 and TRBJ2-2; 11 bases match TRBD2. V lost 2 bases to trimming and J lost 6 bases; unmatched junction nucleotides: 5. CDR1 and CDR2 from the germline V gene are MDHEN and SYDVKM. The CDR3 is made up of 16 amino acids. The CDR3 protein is CASSLRSGGAAGELFF. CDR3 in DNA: TGTGCCAGCAGTTTACGTAGCGGGGGGGCGGCCGGGGAGCTGTTTTTT.

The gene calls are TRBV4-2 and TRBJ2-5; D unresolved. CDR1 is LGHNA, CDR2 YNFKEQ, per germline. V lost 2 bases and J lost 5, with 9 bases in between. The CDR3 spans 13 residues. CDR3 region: CASSQSSGETQYF. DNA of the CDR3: TGTGCCAGCAGCCAAAGTTCCGGCGAGACCCAGTACTTC.

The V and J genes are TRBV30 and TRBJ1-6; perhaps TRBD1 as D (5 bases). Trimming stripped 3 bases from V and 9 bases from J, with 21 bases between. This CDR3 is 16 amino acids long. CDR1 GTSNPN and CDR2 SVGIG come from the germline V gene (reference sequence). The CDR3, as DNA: TGTGCCTGGAGCGCCCCGGACCTGCAAAGGGGTTCACCCCTCCACTTT. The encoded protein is CAWSAPDLQRGSPLHF.

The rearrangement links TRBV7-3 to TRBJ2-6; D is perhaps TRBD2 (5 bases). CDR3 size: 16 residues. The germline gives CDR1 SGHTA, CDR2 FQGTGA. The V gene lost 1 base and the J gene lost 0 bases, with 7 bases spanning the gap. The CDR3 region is CASSLSGSSGANVLTF. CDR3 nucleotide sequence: TGTGCCAGCAGCTTAAGTGGGAGCTCTGGGGCCAACGTCCTGACTTTC.

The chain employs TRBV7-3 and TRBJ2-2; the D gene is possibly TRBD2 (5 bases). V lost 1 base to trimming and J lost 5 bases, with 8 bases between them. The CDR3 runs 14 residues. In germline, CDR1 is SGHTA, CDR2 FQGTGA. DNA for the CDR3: TGTGCCAGCAGCTTAAGTTCGGGGACCGGGGAGCTGTTTTTT. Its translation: CASSLSSGTGELFF. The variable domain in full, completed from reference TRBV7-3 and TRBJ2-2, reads GAGVSQTPSNKVTEKGKYVELRCDPISGHTALYWYRQSLGQGPEFLIYFQGTGAADDSGLPNDRFFAVRPEGSVSTLKIQRTERGDSAVYLCASSLSSGTGELFFGEGSRLTVL.

The CDR3 DNA is TGTGCCAGCAGCCAAGAGCCGGGGCCCACCTTAGGCTACACCTTC. It yields the protein CASSQEPGPTLGYTF. The rearrangement links TRBV3-1 (or the pseudogene TRBV3-2) to TRBJ1-2; D is possibly TRBD1 (5 bases). V gave up 0 bases and J gave up 8 bases, with 16 bases separating them. Germline assignment: CDR1 LGHDT and CDR2 YNNKEL (reference sequence). The CDR3 covers 15 residues.

CDR3 sequence: CASSPQGWETQYF. The CDR3 DNA is TGTGCCAGCTCACCCCAGGGTTGGGAGACCCAGTACTTC. The V gene is TRBV18, the J gene TRBJ2-5, with a tentative D call TRBD1 (5 bases). The length of the CDR3 is 13 residues. V was pared by 3 bases and J by 5 bases, with 10 bases between. Germline CDR1 KGHSH, CDR2 LQKENI.

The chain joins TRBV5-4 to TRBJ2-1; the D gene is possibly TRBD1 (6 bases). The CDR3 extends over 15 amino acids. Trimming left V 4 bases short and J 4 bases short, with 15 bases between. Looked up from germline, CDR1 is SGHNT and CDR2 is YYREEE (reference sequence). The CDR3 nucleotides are TGTGCCAGCAGCAACCTTGGCGGACAGTACAATGAGCAGTTCTTC. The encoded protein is CASSNLGGQYNEQFF.

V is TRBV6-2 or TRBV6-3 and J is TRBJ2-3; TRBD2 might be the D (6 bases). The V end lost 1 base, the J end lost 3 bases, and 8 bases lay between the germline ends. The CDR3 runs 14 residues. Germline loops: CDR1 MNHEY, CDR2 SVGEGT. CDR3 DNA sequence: TGTGCCAGCAGTTACTATAGCGGAACAGATACGCAGTATTTT. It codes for CASSYYSGTDTQYF.

CDR3 sequence (DNA): TGTGCCAGCAACAACGGGGGAGGGAACGGGGAGCTGTTTTTT. Its translation is CASNNGGGNGELFF. This chain links TRBV7-8 with TRBJ2-2, with TRBD2 matching over 7 bases. V lost 7 bases to trimming and J lost 7 bases; unmatched junction nucleotides: 9. This CDR3 spans 14 amino acids. The germline gives CDR1 SGHVS, CDR2 FQNEAQ.

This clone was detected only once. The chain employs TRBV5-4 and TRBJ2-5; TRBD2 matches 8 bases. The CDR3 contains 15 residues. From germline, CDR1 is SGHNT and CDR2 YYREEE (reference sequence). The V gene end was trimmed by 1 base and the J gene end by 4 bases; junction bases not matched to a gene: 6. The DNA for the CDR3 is TGTGCCAGCAGCTTGACGGGGGGGCGCGGAGAGACCCAGTACTTC. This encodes CASSLTGGRGETQYF.

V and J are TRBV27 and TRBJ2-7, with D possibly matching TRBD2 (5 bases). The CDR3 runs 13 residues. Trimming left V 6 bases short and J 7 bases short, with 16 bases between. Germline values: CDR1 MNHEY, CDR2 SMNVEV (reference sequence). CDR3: CASRVQYGGEQYF. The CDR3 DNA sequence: TGTGCCAGCAGAGTACAGTACGGCGGGGAGCAGTACTTC.

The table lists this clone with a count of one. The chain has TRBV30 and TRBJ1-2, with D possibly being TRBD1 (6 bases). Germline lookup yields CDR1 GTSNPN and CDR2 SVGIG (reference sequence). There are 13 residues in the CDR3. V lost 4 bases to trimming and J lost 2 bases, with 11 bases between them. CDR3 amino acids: CAWTGGANYGYTF. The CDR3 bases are TGTGCCTGGACGGGGGGGGCCAACTATGGCTACACCTTC.

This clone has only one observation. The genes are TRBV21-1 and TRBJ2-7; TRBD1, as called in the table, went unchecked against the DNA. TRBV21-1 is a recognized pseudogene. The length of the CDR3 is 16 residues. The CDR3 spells CASSLRDTPYPYEQYF. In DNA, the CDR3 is TGTGCCAGCAGTCTCCGGGACACACCCTATCCCTACGAGCAGTACTTC.